The next 28 T cell receptor beta chains were all read from a single sample in a study of cytomegalovirus exposure and HLA in healthy donors. With 60 Vbeta and 13 Jbeta primers, the PCR was carried out. Clones were read by immunoSEQ multiplex PCR, and TCRdb kept only the in-frame ones, dropping some. The sample carries over 200,000 clones, roughly 91% recorded once. Sequenced: PBMCs. Every receptor here comes from a woman aged 18-30 years in good health and CMV-seronegative.

This chain uses TRBV30 with TRBJ2-2, with a weak D call TRBD2 (6 bases). This CDR3 has 18 residues. Germline V gives CDR1 GTSNPN, CDR2 SVGIG (reference sequence). V shed 3 bases and J shed 0 bases, with 20 bases lying between them. The DNA of the CDR3 is TGTGCCTGGAGCTCCTATGGCGGGATCTTCGCGAACACCGGGGAGCTGTTTTTT. This encodes CAWSSYGGIFANTGELFF.

The V gene is TRBV6-5, the J gene TRBJ1-2, with D uncertain. Germline lookup yields CDR1 MNHEY and CDR2 SVGAGI. There are 14 residues in the CDR3. The ends were cut back, 0 bases at V and 5 bases at J, with 10 bases in the middle. The CDR3 loop reads CASSYSAGGYGYTF. As DNA, the CDR3 is TGTGCCAGCAGTTACTCTGCAGGTGGTTATGGCTACACCTTC.

The chain couples TRBV9 to TRBJ2-4, with 9 bases matching TRBD1. Germline CDR1 SGDLS, CDR2 YYNGEE. The CDR3 has 14 residues. V dropped 4 bases and J dropped 5; count of bases not matched to a gene: 4. Here the CDR3 reads CASSPRTGENIQYF. The CDR3 coding sequence is TGTGCCAGCAGCCCCCGGACAGGGGAAAACATTCAGTACTTC.

The chain uses TRBV27 and TRBJ2-1; D may be TRBD1 (6 bases). The CDR3 totals 15 residues. Per germline, CDR1 MNHEY and CDR2 SMNVEV (reference sequence). Between the trimmed V and J ends, which lost 1 base and 5 bases, there was a span of 12 bases. The CDR3 nucleotides read TGTGCCAGCAGTTTATTTCTCCAGGGGAACAATGAGCAGTTCTTC. This sequence encodes CASSLFLQGNNEQFF.

In its sample, this clone was seen once. The rearrangement uses TRBV6-1 and TRBJ1-5, with a possible D match to TRBD1 (6 bases). The CDR3 totals 19 residues. The germline V gene encodes CDR1 MNHNS and CDR2 SASEGT. Deletions cut 3 bases from V and 4 bases from J, with 25 bases between. The CDR3 DNA is TGTGCCAGCAGTGATTGGGTGACAGGAAAGGGGCCCATGAATCAGCCCCAGCATTTT. Translation: CASSDWVTGKGPMNQPQHF.

The chain carries TRBV7-2 and TRBJ2-2; 8 bases agree with TRBD1. J gave up 5 bases and V 2 bases, and 10 bases lay outside the gene matches. Germline V CDR1 and CDR2: SGHTA, FQGNSA. The CDR3 is made up of 17 amino acids. In nucleotides, the CDR3 is TGTGCCAGCAGCTTAACTGCCAGACAGGGGTGGACCGGGGAGCTGTTTTTT. Amino acid sequence: CASSLTARQGWTGELFF.

The V call is TRBV4-3, the J call TRBJ1-4; possibly TRBD1 for D (6 bases). This CDR3 has 15 residues. Deletions cut 0 bases from V and 10 bases from J, with 15 bases between. From germline, CDR1 is LGHNA and CDR2 YSLEER. For the CDR3, the DNA is TGCGCCAGCAGCCAAGAGGACAGAGGGGTGGGAAAACTGTTTTTT. This encodes CASSQEDRGVGKLFF.

The chain links TRBV7-6 to TRBJ1-2; TRBD1 matches at 9 bases. The CDR3 has 13 amino acids. Trimming took 5 bases from V and 9 from J; bases not matched to a gene: 7. The germline V gene has CDR1 SGHVS and CDR2 FNYEAQ. CDR3 loop: CASSPGTGSSYTF. Written as DNA, the CDR3 is TGTGCCAGCAGCCCCGGGACAGGGTCGAGCTACACCTTC.

The rearrangement joins TRBV9 to TRBJ1-4, with 7 bases lining up with TRBD1. The germline V gene has CDR1 SGDLS and CDR2 YYNGEE. After removal of 4 bases from V and 2 bases from J, the junction contained 8 bases not matched to a gene. This CDR3 comprises 16 residues. This chain's CDR3 is CASSTDRVTTNEKLFF. DNA of the CDR3: TGTGCCAGCAGCACAGACAGGGTAACGACTAATGAAAAACTGTTTTTT.

V is TRBV4-1 and J is TRBJ1-1; D is ambiguous. Looked up from germline, CDR1 is MGHRA and CDR2 is YSYEKL. V was cut by 1 base and J by 3 bases, with 15 bases left in between. The CDR3 totals 16 residues. The CDR3 spells CASSQGLARGDTEAFF. For the CDR3, the DNA is TGCGCCAGCAGCCAAGGGCTAGCTCGCGGGGACACTGAAGCTTTCTTT.

This chain uses TRBV18 with TRBJ1-2; weak D call: TRBD1 (6 bases). The CDR3 loop spans 14 amino acids. V was trimmed by 3 bases and J by 2 bases, leaving 10 bases between them. Per germline, CDR1 KGHSH and CDR2 LQKENI. The DNA of the CDR3 is TGTGCCAGCTCACCGGCAGGGGCCAACTATGGCTACACCTTC. Its translation: CASSPAGANYGYTF.

V is TRBV4-1 and J is TRBJ1-6; a possible D gene is TRBD1 (6 bases). Germline V gene sequence: CDR1 MGHRA, CDR2 YSYEKL. This CDR3 spans 16 amino acids. The V end was cut by 1 base, the J end by 4 bases, with 11 bases between. This CDR3 reads CASSQGRTAYNSPLHF. In nucleotides, the CDR3 is TGCGCCAGCAGCCAAGGCCGGACAGCGTATAATTCACCCCTCCACTTT.

The chain joins TRBV25-1 to TRBJ1-4; no definite D call. Trimming took 4 bases from V and 7 from J, leaving 19 bases between them. Germline CDR1 reads MGHDK; CDR2 reads SYGVNS. CDR3 length: 16 residues. This CDR3 is CASSGAFENLPEKLFF. The CDR3 DNA reads as TGTGCCAGCAGTGGGGCTTTTGAGAATCTTCCTGAAAAACTGTTTTTT.

J is TRBJ2-5 and V is TRBV2; 12 bases agree with TRBD1. Germline V gene lookup returns CDR1 SNHLY and CDR2 FYNNEI. This CDR3 region has 14 residues. J lost 5 bases, V lost 9 bases, and 7 bases had no gene match. DNA of the CDR3: TGTGCCAGGGGGGGACAGGGGGCGGGGGAGACCCAGTACTTC. Residues: CARGGQGAGETQYF.

This clone was counted a single time. This specimen includes other DNA sequences encoding the same CDR3. The chain has TRBV27 and TRBJ2-1, with D unclear. The CDR3 runs to 14 residues. V was cut by 2 bases and J by 0 bases, with 5 bases left in between. Germline V gene data show CDR1 as MNHEY and CDR2 as SMNVEV (reference sequence). As DNA, the CDR3 is TGTGCCAGCAGTTTACGTAGCTCCTACAATGAGCAGTTCTTC. It codes for CASSLRSSYNEQFF.

The chain combines TRBV19 with TRBJ1-6; D perhaps matches TRBD1 (6 bases). V was trimmed by 5 bases and J by 7 bases, leaving 18 bases between them. CDR3 length equals 16 residues. Germline CDR1 LNHDA, CDR2 SQIVND (reference sequence). The chain's CDR3 is CASSPQGQQGNSPLHF. CDR3 coding DNA: TGTGCCAGTAGTCCTCAAGGGCAACAGGGAAATTCACCCCTCCACTTT. Full variable domain (outside the CDR3, taken from reference TRBV19 and TRBJ1-6): DGGITQSPKYLFRKEGQNVTLSCEQNLNHDAMYWYRQDPGQGLRLIYYSQIVNDFQKGDIAEGYSVSREKKESFPLTVTSAQKNPTAFYLCASSPQGQQGNSPLHFGNGTRLTVT.

The gene calls are TRBV4-1 and TRBJ1-6; D is possibly TRBD1 (5 bases). Germline CDR1 reads MGHRA; CDR2 reads YSYEKL. The CDR3 is 15 residues long. Between the trimmed V and J ends, which lost 0 bases and 8 bases, there was a span of 11 bases. The CDR3 bases are TGCGCCAGCAGCCAAGATAAGGTGGGGCATTCACCCCTCCACTTT. It yields the protein CASSQDKVGHSPLHF.

This clone has only a few counts. The V gene is TRBV6-5, the J gene TRBJ2-7; D uncertain. The CDR3 extends over 13 amino acids. The V gene's germline CDR1 is MNHEY and CDR2 SVGAGI. The ends were cut back, 3 bases at V and 0 bases at J, with 6 bases in the middle. As DNA, the CDR3 is TGTGCCAGCAGTTATGGCCACTCCTACGAGCAGTACTTC. Its protein is CASSYGHSYEQYF.

The CDR3 nucleotides read TGTGCCAGCAGTTACTACACGAGCAGGGGGACCGGGGAGCTGTTTTTT. Protein product: CASSYYTSRGTGELFF. V is TRBV6-5 and J is TRBJ2-2; 7 positions match TRBD1. V lost 1 base, J lost 5 bases, and 7 bases stayed unmatched. Per the germline V gene, CDR1 is MNHEY and CDR2 is SVGAGI. This CDR3 spans 16 amino acids.

CDR3 in amino acids: CASSYSGTSGNEQFF. The CDR3 DNA is TGTGCCAGCAGTTACTCCGGCACTAGCGGAAATGAGCAGTTCTTC. The gene calls are TRBV6-5 and TRBJ2-1; 8 nucleotides align to TRBD2. Trimming at V came to 0 bases and at J to 7 bases, leaving 5 bases not matched to a gene. The CDR3 covers 15 residues. Germline V lookup: CDR1 MNHEY, CDR2 SVGAGI.

This clone was detected only once. V and J are TRBV19 and TRBJ1-5; 8 bases are shared with TRBD1. V was clipped by 3 bases and J by 6 bases; unmatched bases: 10. CDR1 and CDR2 from the germline V gene are LNHDA and SQIVND (reference sequence). The CDR3 is 16 residues long. The CDR3 is CASSIFGGQAAQPQHF. CDR3 DNA sequence: TGTGCCAGTAGTATTTTTGGGGGACAGGCGGCTCAGCCCCAGCATTTT.

This chain connects TRBV5-5 to TRBJ2-6, with a tentative D call TRBD1 (5 bases). Per germline, CDR1 SGHKS and CDR2 YYEKEE (reference sequence). CDR3 length: 16 amino acids. Trimming cost V 0 bases and J 0 bases, with 7 bases left between them. The CDR3 nucleotides are TGTGCCAGCAGCTTGGGACAGATCTCTGGGGCCAACGTCCTGACTTTC. It is translated as CASSLGQISGANVLTF.

The chain uses TRBV7-8 and TRBJ1-4; TRBD1 matches 10 bases. Per the germline V gene, CDR1 is SGHVS and CDR2 is FQNEAQ. The length of the CDR3 is 18 residues. V was pared by 1 base and J by 3 bases, with 8 bases of the junction left unmatched. The CDR3 spells CASSLGGTGEWANEKLFF. The DNA for the CDR3 is TGTGCCAGCAGCTTAGGAGGGACAGGGGAGTGGGCTAATGAAAAACTGTTTTTT. Using reference TRBV7-8 and TRBJ1-4 for the parts outside the CDR3, the full variable domain is GAGVSQSPRYKVAKRGQDVALRCDPISGHVSLFWYQQALGQGPEFLTYFQNEAQLDKSGLPSDRFFAERPEGSVSTLKIQRTQQEDSAVYLCASSLGGTGEWANEKLFFGSGTQLSVL.

The chain carries TRBV4-2 and TRBJ2-1, with D perhaps TRBD2 (7 bases). Germline assignment: CDR1 LGHNA and CDR2 YNFKEQ. This CDR3 is built from 16 residues. V lost 0 bases to trimming and J lost 7 bases, with 16 bases between them. CDR3 in amino acids: CASSQDGRGARNEQFF. CDR3 sequence (DNA): TGTGCCAGCAGCCAAGACGGTCGGGGGGCAAGGAATGAGCAGTTCTTC.

V gene TRBV18 combines with J gene TRBJ2-7; D is ambiguous. Germline CDR1 is KGHSH and CDR2 is LQKENI. The CDR3 length is 14 residues. V shed 0 bases and J shed 2 bases, with 8 bases lying between them. CDR3 sequence (DNA): TGTGCCAGCTCACCACCGATGAGGACCTACGAGCAGTACTTC. Translating gives CASSPPMRTYEQYF.

The chain uses TRBV4-1 and TRBJ2-3; 7 nucleotides match TRBD1. The trim removed 1 base at V and 2 bases at J, leaving 6 bases unmatched. Germline lookup yields CDR1 MGHRA and CDR2 YSYEKL. There are 16 residues in the CDR3. CDR3 bases: TGCGCCAGCAGCCAAGGGAAGGGGGCCCACACAGATACGCAGTATTTT. Protein: CASSQGKGAHTDTQYF.

This chain uses TRBV19 with TRBJ1-3; no firm D call. CDR1 LNHDA and CDR2 SQIVND come from the germline V gene (reference sequence). This CDR3 has 13 amino acids. V dropped 3 bases and J dropped 8 bases, with 11 bases sitting between them. CDR3 residues: CASSINKGDTIYF. CDR3 coding DNA: TGTGCCAGTAGTATCAACAAGGGAGACACCATATATTTT.

In its sample, this clone was seen a few times. The chain joins TRBV7-8 to TRBJ2-1; tentatively, D is TRBD2 (6 bases). V lost 6 bases and J 9 bases, leaving 27 bases between the germline ends. CDR3 length: 17 amino acids. In germline, CDR1 is SGHVS, CDR2 FQNEAQ. The CDR3 bases are TGTGCCAGCAGTAATCCGGGGCGGGACTTGCCAGGGTCTGAGCAGTTCTTC. Translation: CASSNPGRDLPGSEQFF.